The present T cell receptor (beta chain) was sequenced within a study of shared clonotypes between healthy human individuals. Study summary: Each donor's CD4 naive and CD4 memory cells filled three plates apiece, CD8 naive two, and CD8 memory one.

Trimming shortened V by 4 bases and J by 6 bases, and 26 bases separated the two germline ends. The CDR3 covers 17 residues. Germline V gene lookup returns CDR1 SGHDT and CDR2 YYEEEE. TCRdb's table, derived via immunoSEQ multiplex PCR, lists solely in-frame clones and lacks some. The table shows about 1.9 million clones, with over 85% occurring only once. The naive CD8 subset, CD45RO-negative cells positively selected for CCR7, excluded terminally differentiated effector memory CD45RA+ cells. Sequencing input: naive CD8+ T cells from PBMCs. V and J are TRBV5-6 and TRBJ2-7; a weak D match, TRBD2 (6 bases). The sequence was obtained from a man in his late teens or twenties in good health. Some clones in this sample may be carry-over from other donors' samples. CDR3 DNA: TGTGCCAGCAGCGCAAAGGGGCCGGGACTTACCTCCCTCGAGCAGTACTTC. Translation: CASSAKGPGLTSLEQYF.